This TCR beta chain was documented in a study of blood T cell dynamics during melanoma immunotherapy. Time point of the sample: week 3, after first cycle of checkpoint inhibitor. Samples come from before therapy and from week 3 after the first blockade cycle. Every bulk PBMC sample received the same 350 ng of DNA. Assay: immunoSEQ multiplex PCR; the TCRdb copy retains only in-frame clones and omits some. The repertoire holds about 8,400 clones, with around 85% as singletons. This TCR was sampled from a human donor with melanoma. The sequences come from blood, collected from a patient treated with checkpoint blockade.

The CDR3 coding sequence is TGCGCCAGCAGCTGGGGACTACCAGCAGATACGCAGTATTTT. Amino acids: CASSWGLPADTQYF. The V call is TRBV5-1, the J call TRBJ2-3; 7 positions match TRBD2. Looked up from germline, CDR1 is SGHRS and CDR2 is YFSETQ. With 3 bases clipped from V and 4 bases from J, the junction kept 5 bases outside the gene matches. This CDR3 has 14 residues.